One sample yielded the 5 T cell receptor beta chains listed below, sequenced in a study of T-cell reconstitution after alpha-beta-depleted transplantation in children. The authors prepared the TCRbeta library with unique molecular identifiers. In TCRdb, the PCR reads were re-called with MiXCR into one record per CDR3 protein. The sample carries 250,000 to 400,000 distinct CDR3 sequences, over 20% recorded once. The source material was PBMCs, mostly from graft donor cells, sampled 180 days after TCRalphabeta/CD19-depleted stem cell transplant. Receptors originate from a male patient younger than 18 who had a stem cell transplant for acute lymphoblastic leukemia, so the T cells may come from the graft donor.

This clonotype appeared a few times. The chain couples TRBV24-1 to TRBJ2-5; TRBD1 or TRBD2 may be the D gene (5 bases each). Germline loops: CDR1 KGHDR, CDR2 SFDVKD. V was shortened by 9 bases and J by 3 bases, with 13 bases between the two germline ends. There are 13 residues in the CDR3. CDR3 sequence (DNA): TGTGCCACCGCCCTTAGAGGGGAAGAGACCCAGTACTTC. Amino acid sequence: CATALRGEETQYF.

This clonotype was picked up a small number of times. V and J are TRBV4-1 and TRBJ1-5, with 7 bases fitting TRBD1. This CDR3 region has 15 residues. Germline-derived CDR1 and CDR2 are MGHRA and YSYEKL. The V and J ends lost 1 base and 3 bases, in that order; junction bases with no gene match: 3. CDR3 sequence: CASSQGGQYNQPQHF. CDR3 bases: TGCGCCAGCAGCCAAGGGGGACAGTACAATCAGCCCCAGCATTTT.

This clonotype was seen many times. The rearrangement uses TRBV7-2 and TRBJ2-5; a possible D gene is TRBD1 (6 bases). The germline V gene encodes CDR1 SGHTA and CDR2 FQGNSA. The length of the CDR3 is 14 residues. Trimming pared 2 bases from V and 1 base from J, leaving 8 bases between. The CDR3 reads CASSLLGAQETQYF. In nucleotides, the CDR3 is TGTGCCAGCAGCTTACTGGGGGCCCAAGAGACCCAGTACTTC.

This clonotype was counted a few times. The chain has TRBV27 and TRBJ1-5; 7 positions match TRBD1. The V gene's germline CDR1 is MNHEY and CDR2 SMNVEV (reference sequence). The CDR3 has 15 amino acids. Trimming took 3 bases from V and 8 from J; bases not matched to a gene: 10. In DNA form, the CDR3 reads TGTGCCAGCAGTTTCTCTCGACAGGGTGTCAAGCCCCAGCATTTT. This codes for CASSFSRQGVKPQHF.

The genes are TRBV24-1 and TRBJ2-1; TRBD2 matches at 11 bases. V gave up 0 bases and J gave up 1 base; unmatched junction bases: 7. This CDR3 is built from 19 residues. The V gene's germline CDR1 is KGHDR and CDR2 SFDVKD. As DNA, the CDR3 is TGTGCCACCAGTGATTTGGCCGGAACTAGCGGGAGTTCCTACAATGAGCAGTTCTTC. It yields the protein CATSDLAGTSGSSYNEQFF.